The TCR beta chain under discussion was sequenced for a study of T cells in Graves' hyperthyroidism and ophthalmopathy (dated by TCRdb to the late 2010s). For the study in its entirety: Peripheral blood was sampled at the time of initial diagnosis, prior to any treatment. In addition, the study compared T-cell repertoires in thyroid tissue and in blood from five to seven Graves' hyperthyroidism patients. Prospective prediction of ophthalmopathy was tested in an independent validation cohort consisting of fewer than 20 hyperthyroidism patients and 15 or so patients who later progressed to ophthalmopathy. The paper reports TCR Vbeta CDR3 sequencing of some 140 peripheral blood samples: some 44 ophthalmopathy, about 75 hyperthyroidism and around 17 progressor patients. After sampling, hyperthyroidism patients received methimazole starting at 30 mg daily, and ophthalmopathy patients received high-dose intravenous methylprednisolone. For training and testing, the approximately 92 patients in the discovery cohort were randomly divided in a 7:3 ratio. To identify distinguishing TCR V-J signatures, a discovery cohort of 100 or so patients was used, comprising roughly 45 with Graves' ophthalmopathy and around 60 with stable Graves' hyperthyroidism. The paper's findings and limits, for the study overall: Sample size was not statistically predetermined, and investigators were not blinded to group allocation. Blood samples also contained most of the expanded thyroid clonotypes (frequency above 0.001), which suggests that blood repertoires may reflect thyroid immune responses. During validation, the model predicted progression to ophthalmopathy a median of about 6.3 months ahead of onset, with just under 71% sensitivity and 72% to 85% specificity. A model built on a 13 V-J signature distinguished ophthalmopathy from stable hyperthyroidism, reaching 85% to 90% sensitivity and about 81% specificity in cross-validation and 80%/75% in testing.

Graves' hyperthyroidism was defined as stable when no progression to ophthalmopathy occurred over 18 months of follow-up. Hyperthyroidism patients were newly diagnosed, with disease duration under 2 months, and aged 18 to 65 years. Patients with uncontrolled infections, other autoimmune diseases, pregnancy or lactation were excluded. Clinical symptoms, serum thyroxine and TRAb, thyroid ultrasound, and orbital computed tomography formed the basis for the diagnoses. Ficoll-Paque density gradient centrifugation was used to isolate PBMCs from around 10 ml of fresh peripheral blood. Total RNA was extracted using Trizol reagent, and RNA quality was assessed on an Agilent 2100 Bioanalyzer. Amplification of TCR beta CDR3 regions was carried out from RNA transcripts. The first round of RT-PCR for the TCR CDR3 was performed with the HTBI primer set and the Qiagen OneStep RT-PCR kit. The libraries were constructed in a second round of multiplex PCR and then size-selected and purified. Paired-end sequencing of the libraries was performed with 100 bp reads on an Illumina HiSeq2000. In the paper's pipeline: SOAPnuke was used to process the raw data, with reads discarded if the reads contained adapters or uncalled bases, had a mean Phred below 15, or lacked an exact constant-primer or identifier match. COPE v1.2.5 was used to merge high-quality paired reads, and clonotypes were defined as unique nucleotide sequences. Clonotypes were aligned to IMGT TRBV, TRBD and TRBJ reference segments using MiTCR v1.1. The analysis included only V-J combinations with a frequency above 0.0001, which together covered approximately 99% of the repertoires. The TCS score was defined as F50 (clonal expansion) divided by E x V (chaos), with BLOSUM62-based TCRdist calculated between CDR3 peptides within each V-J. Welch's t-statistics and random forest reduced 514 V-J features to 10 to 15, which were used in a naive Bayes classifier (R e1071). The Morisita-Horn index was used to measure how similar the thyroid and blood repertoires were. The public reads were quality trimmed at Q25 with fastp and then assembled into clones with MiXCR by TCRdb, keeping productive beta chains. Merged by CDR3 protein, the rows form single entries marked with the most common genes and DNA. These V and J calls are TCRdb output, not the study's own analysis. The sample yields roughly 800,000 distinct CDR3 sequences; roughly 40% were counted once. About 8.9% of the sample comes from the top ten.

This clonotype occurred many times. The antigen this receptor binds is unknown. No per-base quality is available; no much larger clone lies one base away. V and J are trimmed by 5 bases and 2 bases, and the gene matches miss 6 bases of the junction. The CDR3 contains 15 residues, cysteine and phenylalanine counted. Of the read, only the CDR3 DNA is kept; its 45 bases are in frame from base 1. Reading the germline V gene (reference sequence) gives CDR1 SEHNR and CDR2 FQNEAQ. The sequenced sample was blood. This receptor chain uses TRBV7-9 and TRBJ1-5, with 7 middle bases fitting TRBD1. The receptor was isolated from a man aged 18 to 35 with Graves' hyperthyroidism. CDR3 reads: CASSPGTVGNQPQHF. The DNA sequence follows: TGTGCCAGCAGCCCAGGGACAGTCGGCAATCAGCCCCAGCATTTT.